These 24 T cell receptor beta chains share one sample of origin, sequenced in a study of blood T cell repertoires in COVID-19. Method: immunoSEQ multiplex PCR; TCRdb's copy keeps in-frame clones and lacks some. In the table there are over 150,000 clones, 80% to 90% of which are singletons. The specimen was peripheral blood. These TCRs come from a woman in her fifties or sixties who had recovered from COVID-19.

The chain couples TRBV12-2 to TRBJ2-7; the table calls TRBD1, which could not be checked here. TRBV12-2 is marked as a pseudogene. This CDR3 contains 15 residues. CDR3 loop: CASRLGDRDFYEQYF. The CDR3 nucleotides are TGTGCAAGTCGCTTAGGAGACAGGGATTTCTACGAGCAGTACTTC.

The chain employs TRBV28 and TRBJ2-1, with a weak D call TRBD2 (6 bases). This CDR3 has 13 amino acids. Germline-derived CDR1 and CDR2 are MDHEN and SYDVKM. V lost 8 bases and J 1 base, leaving 9 bases between the germline ends. The CDR3 nucleotides read TGTGCCAGCGGAGGGTTATCCTACAATGAGCAGTTCTTC. Translation: CASGGLSYNEQFF.

This sequence joins TRBV28 and TRBJ2-1; TRBD2 might be the D (5 bases). This CDR3 has 14 residues. Germline V gives CDR1 MDHEN, CDR2 SYDVKM. The V end lost 3 bases, the J end lost 6 bases, and 12 bases lay between the germline ends. The CDR3 coding sequence is TGTGCCAGCAGTTTTCGGGGTTACGGCAATGAGCAGTTCTTC. Translating gives CASSFRGYGNEQFF.

The chain links TRBV4-3 to TRBJ2-7; maybe TRBD2 (7 bases). CDR1 and CDR2 (germline): LGHNA, YSLEER. V lost 0 bases and J lost 6, with 12 bases in between. The CDR3 contains 14 residues. The CDR3 reads CASSQEEGGREQYF. For the CDR3, the DNA is TGCGCCAGCAGCCAAGAAGAGGGGGGGCGCGAGCAGTACTTC.

The table lists this clone with a few counts. The chain has TRBV5-1 and TRBJ2-2; 7 bases match TRBD1. CDR1 is SGHRS, CDR2 YFSETQ, per germline. This CDR3 contains 16 residues. Trimming cost V 1 base and J 5 bases; bases outside gene matches: 8. The CDR3 DNA reads as TGCGCCAGCAGCTTGAGGGGGCCCCCTGGGACCGGGGAGCTGTTTTTT. Translated: CASSLRGPPGTGELFF.

The V and J genes are TRBV11-2 and TRBJ1-1; D is unclear. This CDR3 has 13 amino acids. V lost 1 base, J lost 8 bases, and 11 bases lay in between. The germline CDR1 and CDR2 sequences are SGHAT and FQNNGV. DNA for the CDR3: TGTGCCAGCAGCTTAGTTGCGGAAAGGGAAGCTTTCTTT. Its protein product is CASSLVAEREAFF.

CDR3 sequence (DNA): TGTGCCAGCAGCGGATGGACAGGGCTGAACACTGAAGCTTTCTTT. Protein sequence: CASSGWTGLNTEAFF. The chain uses TRBV11-2 and TRBJ1-1; 8 nucleotides match TRBD1. The CDR3 is 15 amino acids. Per the germline V gene, CDR1 is SGHAT and CDR2 is FQNNGV. The V and J ends lost 5 bases and 0 bases, in that order; junction bases with no gene match: 5.

V gene TRBV24-1 combines with J gene TRBJ1-2; D may be TRBD1 (6 bases). Germline loops: CDR1 KGHDR, CDR2 SFDVKD. Deletions cut 3 bases from V and 5 bases from J, with 9 bases between. The length of the CDR3 is 13 residues. The CDR3 region has the DNA TGTGCCACCAGTGATCTACAGGGATATGGCTACACCTTC. It yields the protein CATSDLQGYGYTF.

The chain couples TRBV3-1 (or the pseudogene TRBV3-2) to TRBJ1-6; D possibly corresponds to TRBD1 (6 bases). Germline CDR1 reads LGHDT; CDR2 reads YNNKEL (reference sequence). CDR3 length: 14 residues. V lost 4 bases to trimming and J lost 16 bases, with 20 bases between them. CDR3 bases: TGTGCCAGCAGCCCAGGACAGTCCCGGTGGAAGCTCCACTTT. Protein product: CASSPGQSRWKLHF.

V usage is TRBV27 and J usage is TRBJ1-6; D is perhaps TRBD1 (5 bases). Germline-derived CDR1 and CDR2 are MNHEY and SMNVEV (reference sequence). V was pared by 2 bases and J by 8 bases, with 19 bases between. The CDR3 spans 17 residues. This CDR3 is CASSLPSEGELHSPLHF. CDR3 sequence (DNA): TGTGCCAGCAGTTTACCGTCGGAAGGGGAATTGCATTCACCCCTCCACTTT.

This clone was counted only a few times. This chain uses TRBV6-5 with TRBJ2-1; 10 bases align to TRBD2. Trimming cost V 4 bases and J 1 base; bases outside gene matches: 4. Germline CDR1 and CDR2: MNHEY and SVGAGI. The CDR3 consists of 16 residues. CDR3 sequence: CASSSLAGGSYNEQFF. CDR3 DNA sequence: TGTGCCAGCAGTTCTTTAGCGGGGGGTTCCTACAATGAGCAGTTCTTC.

The CDR3 spells CASSQEVQAYSGANVLTF. The CDR3 DNA sequence: TGCGCCAGCAGCCAAGAGGTGCAGGCCTACTCTGGGGCCAACGTCCTGACTTTC. The chain combines TRBV4-3 with TRBJ2-6; D unresolved. Looked up from germline, CDR1 is LGHNA and CDR2 is YSLEER. Trimming left V 0 bases short and J 0 bases short, with 12 bases between. This CDR3 contains 18 residues.

The rearrangement joins TRBV6-6 to TRBJ2-3; the D gene is possibly TRBD2 (6 bases). Germline loops: CDR1 MNHNY, CDR2 SVGAGI (reference sequence). Trimming cost V 7 bases and J 0 bases, with 11 bases left between them. This CDR3 region has 14 residues. In nucleotides, the CDR3 is TGTGCCAGCACCGGGGGAGCTAGCACAGATACGCAGTATTTT. This translates into CASTGGASTDTQYF.

V gene TRBV27 combines with J gene TRBJ1-1; 8 bases map to TRBD1. The CDR3 has 14 residues. The germline V gene encodes CDR1 MNHEY and CDR2 SMNVEV (reference sequence). With V trimmed by 2 bases and J by 5 bases, 4 bases remained unmatched. The CDR3 coding sequence is TGTGCCAGCAGTTTAGGCCGACAGGGGACTGAAGCTTTCTTT. It translates to CASSLGRQGTEAFF.

The genes are TRBV7-9 and TRBJ2-7, with 7 bases matching TRBD1. Germline loops: CDR1 SEHNR, CDR2 FQNEAQ (reference sequence). V shed 6 bases and J 5 bases; nucleotides not matched to a gene: 10. The CDR3 runs 14 residues. The chain's CDR3 is CASSLQGFVDEQYF. CDR3 DNA sequence: TGTGCCAGCAGTTTACAGGGGTTTGTGGACGAGCAGTACTTC.

This clone was detected once. This chain links TRBV5-1 with TRBJ2-1, with D possibly matching TRBD2 (6 bases). V lost 2 bases, J lost 6 bases, and 12 bases lay in between. The CDR3 is 14 residues long. The germline CDR1 and CDR2 sequences are SGHRS and YFSETQ. CDR3 sequence: CASSFGDSGNEQFF. Here the CDR3 DNA reads TGCGCCAGCAGCTTCGGGGATAGCGGCAATGAGCAGTTCTTC.

The V gene is TRBV2, the J gene TRBJ1-4, with 7 bases aligning to TRBD1. Looked up from germline, CDR1 is SNHLY and CDR2 is FYNNEI. J was trimmed by 3 bases and V by 6 bases; bases with no gene match: 7. This CDR3 region has 15 residues. CDR3 loop: CASRVTGTANEKLFF. Here the CDR3 DNA reads TGTGCCAGCAGGGTGACCGGGACAGCTAATGAAAAACTGTTTTTT.

The chain employs TRBV9 and TRBJ1-2; no reliable D call. Germline values: CDR1 SGDLS, CDR2 YYNGEE. Trimming stripped 3 bases from V and 3 bases from J, with 15 bases between. This CDR3 has 15 residues. The CDR3 DNA reads as TGTGCCAGCAGCGAGACGGCGGGGAGGGACTATGGCTACACCTTC. As protein: CASSETAGRDYGYTF.

The rearrangement links TRBV11-2 to TRBJ2-3; 8 bases line up with TRBD1. Looked up from germline, CDR1 is SGHAT and CDR2 is FQNNGV. This CDR3 comprises 14 residues. Losses at the gene ends were 4 bases for V and 5 bases for J; bases not matched to a gene: 5. The CDR3 DNA is TGTGCCAGCAGCTCCAGGGGGCAAGGAGATACGCAGTATTTT. Its protein product is CASSSRGQGDTQYF.

The chain employs TRBV10-3 and TRBJ2-5, with D unclear. This CDR3 contains 13 residues. The V end lost 3 bases, the J end lost 5 bases, and 10 bases lay between the germline ends. Germline values: CDR1 ENHRY, CDR2 SYGVKD. CDR3 nucleotides: TGTGCCATCAGTGACTACGAGAGGGAGACCCAGTACTTC. Its translation is CAISDYERETQYF.

The chain employs TRBV6-1 and TRBJ2-7; perhaps TRBD2 as D (5 bases). Germline-derived CDR1 and CDR2 are MNHNS and SASEGT. V was clipped by 3 bases and J by 3 bases, with 18 bases between them. The CDR3 consists of 16 residues. The CDR3 is CASSDPGNGHYYEQYF. In nucleotides, the CDR3 is TGTGCCAGCAGTGACCCCGGGAACGGGCACTACTACGAGCAGTACTTC.

The J gene is TRBJ1-1, the V gene TRBV18, with 11 bases fitting TRBD1. The germline gives CDR1 KGHSH, CDR2 LQKENI. With V trimmed by 4 bases and J by 0 bases, 10 bases remained unmatched. The CDR3 contains 18 residues. The CDR3 nucleotides read TGTGCCAGCTCACGTACCGGGACAGGGGGTTCCATGAACACTGAAGCTTTCTTT. This codes for CASSRTGTGGSMNTEAFF.

The chain carries TRBV7-9 and TRBJ2-7, with 8 bases lining up with TRBD1. This CDR3 is 14 amino acids long. After removal of 3 bases from V and 5 bases from J, the junction contained 6 bases not matched to a gene. CDR1 is SEHNR, CDR2 FQNEAQ, per germline (reference sequence). CDR3 DNA sequence: TGTGCCAGCAGCTTCAGCGCAGGGGGCGACGAGCAGTACTTC. Translation: CASSFSAGGDEQYF.

The gene calls are TRBV5-1 and TRBJ2-7; the match to TRBD2 covers 8 bases. The CDR3 contains 14 residues. The junction had 5 bases not matched to a gene; V was cut back by 5 bases and J by 1 base. The V gene's germline CDR1 is SGHRS and CDR2 YFSETQ. The CDR3 DNA is TGCGCCAGCAGTGCTAGCGGGCTGTCCTACGAGCAGTACTTC. As protein: CASSASGLSYEQYF. The whole variable domain, filled in from reference TRBV5-1 and TRBJ2-7, reads KAGVTQTPRYLIKTRGQQVTLSCSPISGHRSVSWYQQTPGQGLQFLFEYFSETQRNKGNFPGRFSGRQFSNSRSEMNVSTLELGDSALYLCASSASGLSYEQYFGPGTRLTVT.